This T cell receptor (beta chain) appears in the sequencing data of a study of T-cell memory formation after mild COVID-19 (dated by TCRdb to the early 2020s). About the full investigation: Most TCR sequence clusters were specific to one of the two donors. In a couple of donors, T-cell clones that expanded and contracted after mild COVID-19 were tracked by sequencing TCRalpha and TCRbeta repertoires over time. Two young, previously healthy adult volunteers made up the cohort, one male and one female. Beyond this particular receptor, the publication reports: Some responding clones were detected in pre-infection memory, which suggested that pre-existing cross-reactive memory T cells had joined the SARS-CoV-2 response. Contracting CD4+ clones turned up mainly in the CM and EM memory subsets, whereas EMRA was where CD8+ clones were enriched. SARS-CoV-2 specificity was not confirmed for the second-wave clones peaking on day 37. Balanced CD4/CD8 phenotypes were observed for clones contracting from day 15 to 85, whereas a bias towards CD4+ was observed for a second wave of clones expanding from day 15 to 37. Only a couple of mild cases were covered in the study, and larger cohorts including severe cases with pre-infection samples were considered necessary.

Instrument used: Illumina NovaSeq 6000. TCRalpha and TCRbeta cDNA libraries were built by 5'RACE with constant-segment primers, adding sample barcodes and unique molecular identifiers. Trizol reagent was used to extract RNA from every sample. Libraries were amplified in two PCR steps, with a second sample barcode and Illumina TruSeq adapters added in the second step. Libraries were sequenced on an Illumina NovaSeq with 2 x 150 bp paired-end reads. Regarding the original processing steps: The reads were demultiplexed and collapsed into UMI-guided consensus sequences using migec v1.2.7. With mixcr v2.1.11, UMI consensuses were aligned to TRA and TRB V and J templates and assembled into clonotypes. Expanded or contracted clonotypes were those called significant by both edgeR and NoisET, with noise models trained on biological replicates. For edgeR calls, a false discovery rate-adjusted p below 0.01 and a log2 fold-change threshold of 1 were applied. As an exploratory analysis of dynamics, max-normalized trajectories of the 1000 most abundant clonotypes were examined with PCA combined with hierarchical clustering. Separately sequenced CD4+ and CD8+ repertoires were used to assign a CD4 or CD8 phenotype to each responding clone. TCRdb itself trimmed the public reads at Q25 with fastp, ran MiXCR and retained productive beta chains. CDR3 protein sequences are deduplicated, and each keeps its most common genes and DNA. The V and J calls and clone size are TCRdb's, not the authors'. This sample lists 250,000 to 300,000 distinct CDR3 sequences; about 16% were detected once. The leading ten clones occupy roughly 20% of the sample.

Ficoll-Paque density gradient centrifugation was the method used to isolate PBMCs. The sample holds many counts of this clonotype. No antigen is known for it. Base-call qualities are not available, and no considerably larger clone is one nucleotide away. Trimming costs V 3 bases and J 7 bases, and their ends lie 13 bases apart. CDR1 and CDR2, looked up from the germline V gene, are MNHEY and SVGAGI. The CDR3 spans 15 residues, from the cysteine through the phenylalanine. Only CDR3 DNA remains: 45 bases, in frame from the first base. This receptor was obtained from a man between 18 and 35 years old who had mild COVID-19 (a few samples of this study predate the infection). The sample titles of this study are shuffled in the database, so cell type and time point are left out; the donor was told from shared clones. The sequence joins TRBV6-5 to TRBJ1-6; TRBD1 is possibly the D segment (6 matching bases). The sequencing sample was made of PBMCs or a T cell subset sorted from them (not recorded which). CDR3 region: CASSYSGVANSPLHF. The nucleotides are TGTGCCAGCAGTTATTCAGGGGTCGCAAATTCACCCCTCCACTTT.